Listed here are 11 T cell receptor beta chains from one sample, sequenced in a study of cytomegalovirus exposure and HLA in healthy donors. TCRdb's table, derived via immunoSEQ multiplex PCR, lists solely in-frame clones and lacks some. The repertoire holds approximately 100,000 clones, with less than 90% as singletons. Specimen: PBMCs. These TCRs come from a woman under 30 in good health and CMV-seropositive.

The rearrangement joins TRBV6-5 to TRBJ1-4; tentative D call: TRBD1 (5 bases). Germline-derived CDR1 and CDR2 are MNHEY and SVGAGI. This CDR3 has 15 amino acids. V lost 0 bases, J lost 4 bases, and 9 bases lay in between. The CDR3 reads CASSYSSRGNEKLFF. CDR3 coding DNA: TGTGCCAGCAGTTACTCGAGTAGGGGTAATGAAAAACTGTTTTTT.

The chain combines TRBV2 with TRBJ1-5, with TRBD1 as a possible D gene (5 bases). The CDR3 loop spans 14 amino acids. V gave up 6 bases and J gave up 3 bases, with 12 bases separating them. Germline CDR1 is SNHLY and CDR2 is FYNNEI. The CDR3 DNA reads as TGTGCCAGCAGGATCGGGGGTTTCAATCAGCCCCAGCATTTT. As protein: CASRIGGFNQPQHF.

This clone has just one count. The chain links TRBV7-9 to TRBJ2-3; 11 bases align to TRBD2. There are 18 residues in the CDR3. Germline lookup yields CDR1 SEHNR and CDR2 FQNEAQ (reference sequence). Unmatched junction bases numbered 8, after V lost 2 bases and J lost 1 base. The CDR3 spells CASSLKVAGGHGTDTQYF. CDR3 nucleotides: TGTGCCAGCAGCTTAAAGGTAGCGGGGGGGCATGGCACAGATACGCAGTATTTT. Full variable domain (outside the CDR3, taken from reference TRBV7-9 and TRBJ2-3): DTGVSQNPRHKITKRGQNVTFRCDPISEHNRLYWYRQTLGQGPEFLTYFQNEAQLEKSRLLSDRFSAERPKGSFSTLEIQRTEQGDSAMYLCASSLKVAGGHGTDTQYFGPGTRLTVL.

The chain uses TRBV11-1 and TRBJ2-7; D may be TRBD1 (6 bases). Germline CDR1 and CDR2: SGHAT and FQDESV (reference sequence). Deletions cut 0 bases from V and 3 bases from J, with 18 bases between. The CDR3 is 17 amino acids. CDR3 in DNA: TGTGCCAGCAGCTTAGCGGGGACGAGGACAGACCTCTACGAGCAGTACGTC. It is translated as CASSLAGTRTDLYEQYV.

This clone appeared once. This chain links TRBV4-3 with TRBJ2-2; TRBD2 aligns across 8 bases. The junction had 6 bases not matched to a gene; V was cut back by 0 bases and J by 6 bases. This CDR3 is 16 amino acids long. Germline V gene sequence: CDR1 LGHNA, CDR2 YSLEER. The CDR3 sequence is CASSQDLAGGPGELFF. For the CDR3, the DNA is TGCGCCAGCAGCCAAGATCTCGCGGGGGGTCCCGGGGAGCTGTTTTTT.

This chain joins TRBV15 and TRBJ1-6; 7 bases match TRBD1. After removal of 3 bases from V and 3 bases from J, the junction contained 2 bases not matched to a gene. Germline CDR1 reads LNHNV; CDR2 reads YYDKDF (reference sequence). This CDR3 has 15 amino acids. The CDR3 sequence: CATSSDRVYNSPLHF. CDR3 bases: TGTGCCACCAGCAGCGACAGGGTCTATAATTCACCCCTCCACTTT.

The chain has TRBV5-4 and TRBJ2-5, with 9 bases fitting TRBD1. Germline loops: CDR1 SGHNT, CDR2 YYREEE (reference sequence). This CDR3 has 15 residues. With 7 bases clipped from V and 4 bases from J, the junction kept 11 bases outside the gene matches. The CDR3 loop is CASRRDREESETQYF. CDR3 nucleotides: TGTGCCAGCCGACGGGACAGGGAGGAATCAGAGACCCAGTACTTC.

A few counts support this clone. V gene TRBV21-1 combines with J gene TRBJ2-7; TRBD2 reflects the table's D call only, with no check against the DNA. TRBV21-1 has pseudogene status. This CDR3 region has 13 residues. CDR3 coding DNA: TGTGCCAGCAGGGTCGAGGGAAAATACGAGCAGTACTTC. It encodes CASRVEGKYEQYF.

The genes are TRBV11-2 and TRBJ2-7, with 9 nucleotides matching TRBD1. This CDR3 is 15 amino acids long. Germline V gives CDR1 SGHAT, CDR2 FQNNGV. With 2 bases clipped from V and 3 bases from J, the junction kept 5 bases outside the gene matches. Here the CDR3 DNA reads TGTGCCAGCAGCTTACTGACAGGGGGAGGCTACGAGCAGTACGTC. As protein: CASSLLTGGGYEQYV.

The chain employs TRBV5-4 and TRBJ1-1; possibly TRBD1 for D (5 bases). The V gene lost 7 bases and the J gene lost 1 base, with 11 bases spanning the gap. The CDR3 sequence is 13 residues long. CDR1 SGHNT and CDR2 YYREEE come from the germline V gene (reference sequence). CDR3 protein: CASQDSPNTEAFF. In DNA form, the CDR3 reads TGTGCCAGCCAAGACAGCCCGAACACTGAAGCTTTCTTT.

The chain recombines TRBV28 with TRBJ1-5; D perhaps matches TRBD1 (6 bases). CDR1 is MDHEN and CDR2 is SYDVKM in the germline V gene. Trimming removed 4 bases at V and 4 bases at J, with 17 bases between. The CDR3 runs to 16 residues. The CDR3 DNA follows: TGTGCCAGCAGTTATCGAAACAGGGCTTTAAATCAGCCCCAGCATTTT. Translation: CASSYRNRALNQPQHF.